This paragraph reports one TCR beta chain. The source of the sample is a study of blood T cell repertoires in COVID-19. Measured with immunoSEQ multiplex PCR; TCRdb has only the in-frame clones, and not every one. The table lists some 70,000 clones, 65% to 90% of them singletons. The CDR3 consists of 14 residues. Germline V gene data show CDR1 as LGHNA and CDR2 as YSLEER. V lost 2 bases to trimming and J lost 4 bases, with 11 bases between them. The V call is TRBV4-3, the J call TRBJ1-2; no clear D gene. Sequenced: peripheral blood. This TCR came from an older man with acute or convalescent COVID-19. The CDR3 region is CASSQRGRSYGYTF. DNA of the CDR3: TGCGCCAGCAGCCAACGAGGCCGGTCCTATGGCTACACCTTC.